A selection of T cell receptor beta chains follows, all from one sample in a study of graft-versus-host responses after intestinal transplantation. Measured with immunoSEQ multiplex PCR; TCRdb has only the in-frame clones, and not every one. This sample has tens of thousands of clones, with roughly 92% found just once. Antigen specificity for these receptors is unknown. Source: unstimulated CD4+ T cells sorted from spleen or lymph node cells, taken before intestinal transplant. The source is a human donor who received an intestinal transplant. CDR3s include the opening cysteine and the closing phenylalanine or tryptophan. D genes are given only for firm matches. The listing skips clone size in some rows; elsewhere it reads once, few, many or a size class.

d_gene	v_gene	abundance	j_gene	CDR3nt	CDR3aa
TRBD2	TRBV7-9	-	TRBJ2-1	TGTGCCAGCAGCCCAAGGACTAGCGGGCTGTACAATGAGCAGTTCTTC	CASSPRTSGLYNEQFF
-	TRBV27	-	TRBJ2-2	TGTGCCAGCAGTTTAGGCAGGGTACCCGGGGAGCTGTTTTTT	CASSLGRVPGELFF
-	TRBV28	-	TRBJ1-1	TGTGCCAGCAGACCTAACAGGGCGCCTCGGGAAGCTTTCTTT	CASRPNRAPREAFF
TRBD1	TRBV2	-	TRBJ1-2	TGTGCCAGCAGGCGGGACAGGGGGAGGGATGGCTACACCTTC	CASRRDRGRDGYTF
-	TRBV5-1	few	TRBJ2-2	TGCGCCAGCAGCTTGGTAGGGGGGGAGCTGTTTTTT	CASSLVGGELFF
-	TRBV5-4	-	TRBJ1-2	TGTGCCAGCAGCACCCCCCGGGGCGTCTATGGCTACACCTTC	CASSTPRGVYGYTF
-	TRBV18	-	TRBJ1-4	TGTGCCAGCTCACCAGGGGATAACGAAAAACTGTTTTTT	CASSPGDNEKLFF
-	TRBV4-2	-	TRBJ2-5	TGTGCCAGCAGCCAAGATCTGGTGGGGGCCAAGGAGACCCAGTACTTC	CASSQDLVGAKETQYF
-	TRBV5-6	-	TRBJ1-5	TGTGCCAGCAGCTTACGAGGTCATGGTCAGCCCCAGCATTTT	CASSLRGHGQPQHF
TRBD2	TRBV9	once	TRBJ2-1	TGTGCCAGCAGCTTCTCTAGCGGGAGGAGTTGGAATGAGCAGTTCTTC	CASSFSSGRSWNEQFF
-	TRBV2	-	TRBJ1-1	TGTGCCAGCAGTGTGACAGGACGAACTGAAGCTTTCTTT	CASSVTGRTEAFF
TRBD1	TRBV5-1	-	TRBJ1-1	TGCGCCAGCAGCTACAGGGGCAGGAACACTGAAGCTTTCTTT	CASSYRGRNTEAFF
-	TRBV19	-	TRBJ1-4	TGTGCCAGTAGACAGGGAAGAAAACTGTTTTTT	CASRQGRKLFF
-	TRBV9	-	TRBJ2-1	TGTGCCAGCAGTGAATGGGGGAATGAGCAGTTCTTC	CASSEWGNEQFF
TRBD1	TRBV28	-	TRBJ1-5	TGTGCCACCTCAGGGACAGTATCAAATCAGCCCCAGCATTTT	CATSGTVSNQPQHF
-	TRBV5-6	-	TRBJ2-1	TGTGCCAGCAGCTTGATCCACGGACCCCAACTTTCCAGTGAGCAGTTCTTC	CASSLIHGPQLSSEQFF
TRBD1	TRBV30	-	TRBJ1-1	TGTGCCGGGAGGGGACAGGGTTTTAAAGCTTTCTTT	CAGRGQGFKAFF
TRBD1	TRBV28	once	TRBJ2-7	TGTGCCAGCAGTTTGACAAGTCCGACAGGGGGCTACGAGCAGTACTTC	CASSLTSPTGGYEQYF
-	TRBV18	-	TRBJ1-2	TGTGCCAGCTCACCAGGGCAGGATGGGTATGGCTACACCTTC	CASSPGQDGYGYTF
TRBD2	TRBV2	-	TRBJ2-3	TGTGCCAGCAGGGGACTAGCGGGAGTGCGCACAGATACGCAGTATTTT	CASRGLAGVRTDTQYF
-	TRBV7-2	-	TRBJ2-1	TGTGCCAGCAGCTTAGGAGGGGGCTCCTACAATGAGCAGTTCTTC	CASSLGGGSYNEQFF
TRBD1	TRBV28	-	TRBJ2-7	TGTGCCAGCAGTTTAGGCGGACAGGGGTTCTACGAGCAGTACTTC	CASSLGGQGFYEQYF
TRBD2	TRBV13	-	TRBJ2-1	TGTGCCAGCAGCTCCTTGGACAGGGCGGGACTAGCGGATGACAATGAGCAGTTCTTC	CASSSLDRAGLADDNEQFF
TRBD2	TRBV4-1	-	TRBJ2-7	TGCGCCAGCAGCCAAGCGGGACTAGCGGACTACGAGCAGTACTTC	CASSQAGLADYEQYF
-	TRBV6-1	few	TRBJ1-2	TGTGCCAGCAGTGAAACTGGAGGGACTAACTATGGCTACACCTTC	CASSETGGTNYGYTF
-	TRBV27	-	TRBJ1-5	TGTGCCAGCAGGCCCATCGACAGCGGCTATCAGCCCCAGCATTTT	CASRPIDSGYQPQHF
-	TRBV27	-	TRBJ2-7	TGTGCCAGCAGTTTAAAAGGGGAAAGCTCCTACGAGCAGTACTTC	CASSLKGESSYEQYF
TRBD1	TRBV6-6	-	TRBJ2-7	TGTGCCAGCAATTCCGGGACAGCGTTATACGAGCAGTACTTC	CASNSGTALYEQYF
TRBD2	TRBV18	-	TRBJ2-3	TGTGCCAGCTCTAGCGGGAGAAAAACAGATACGCAGTATTTT	CASSSGRKTDTQYF
-	TRBV19	-	TRBJ2-1	TGTGCCAGTACCTCCGGGCAGGTTTACAATGAGCAGTTCTTC	CASTSGQVYNEQFF
-	TRBV6-5	-	TRBJ1-1	TGTGCCAGCAGTGAAAGGTTCACTGAAGCTTTCTTT	CASSERFTEAFF
-	TRBV19	-	TRBJ2-7	TGTGCCAGTAGTATGCCCGGATTTGGCTACGAGCAGTACTTC	CASSMPGFGYEQYF
-	TRBV6-5	-	TRBJ1-3	TGTGCCAGCAGTTACTTACCCCCCGGCTCTGGAAACACCATATATTTT	CASSYLPPGSGNTIYF
-	TRBV6-5	-	TRBJ1-5	TGTGCCAGCAGCCCCCCCAATCAGCCCCAGCATTTT	CASSPPNQPQHF
TRBD2	TRBV4-2	-	TRBJ2-1	TGTGCCAGCAGCCTATTTTCAGCGGGAGGGGCGGATGAGCAGTTCTTC	CASSLFSAGGADEQFF
TRBD2	TRBV6-5	-	TRBJ2-7	TGTGCCAGCAGTTCCCTTAGCGGGAGGGCCCTATACGAGCAGTACTTC	CASSSLSGRALYEQYF
-	TRBV15	-	TRBJ1-5	TGTGCCACCAGCAGAGAGGATCCCGCCAGGGGCAATCAGCCCCAGCATTTT	CATSREDPARGNQPQHF
TRBD1	TRBV6-5	-	TRBJ1-1	TGTGCCAGCAGTACTGGGACAGGCGCTGAAGCTTTCTTT	CASSTGTGAEAFF
-	TRBV15	-	TRBJ1-5	TGTGCCACCAGCAGATTGGGTGATCAGCCCCAGCATTTT	CATSRLGDQPQHF
-	TRBV6-1	once	TRBJ1-5	TGTGCCAGCAGGGGATTAGATCAGCCCCAGCATTTT	CASRGLDQPQHF
TRBD1	TRBV5-1	once	TRBJ1-3	TGCGCCAGCAGCTCCGGGACAGGAACGGGGGACACCATATATTTT	CASSSGTGTGDTIYF
-	TRBV4-2	once	TRBJ2-7	TGTGCCAGCAAAGGGGATTCGTACGAGCAGTACTTC	CASKGDSYEQYF
TRBD2	TRBV6-1	-	TRBJ2-1	TGTGCCAGCAGTGAGTTAGCGGGAGGATCCTACAATGAGCAGTTCTTC	CASSELAGGSYNEQFF
TRBD2	TRBV19	-	TRBJ2-1	TGTGCCAGTAGCAGAACTAGCGGGAACTCCTACAATGAGCAGTTCTTC	CASSRTSGNSYNEQFF
TRBD2	TRBV18	-	TRBJ2-1	TGTGCCAGCTCCCCGCGAGGATTAGCGGGATCTAAATACAATGAGCAGTTCTTC	CASSPRGLAGSKYNEQFF
-	TRBV28	-	TRBJ1-3	TGTGCCAGCAGTTTAAATACTGGTGGAAACACCATATATTTT	CASSLNTGGNTIYF
-	TRBV6-5	-	TRBJ2-7	TGTGCCAGCAGGTTGACTGATAAACTCTACGAGCAGTACTTC	CASRLTDKLYEQYF
TRBD2	TRBV5-4	-	TRBJ2-5	TGTGCCAGCAGCTCTGGAGGACTAGCGGGAGGGCCAACGGAGACCCAGTACTTC	CASSSGGLAGGPTETQYF